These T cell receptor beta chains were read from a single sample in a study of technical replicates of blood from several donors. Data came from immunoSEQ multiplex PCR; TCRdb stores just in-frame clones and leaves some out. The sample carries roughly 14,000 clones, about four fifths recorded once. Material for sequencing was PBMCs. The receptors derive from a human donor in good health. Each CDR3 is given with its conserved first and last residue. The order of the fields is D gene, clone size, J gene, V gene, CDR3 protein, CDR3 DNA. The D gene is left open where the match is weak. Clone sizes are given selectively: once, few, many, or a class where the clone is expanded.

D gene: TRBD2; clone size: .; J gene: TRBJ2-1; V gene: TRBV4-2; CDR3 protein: CASSQDPTSGGSYNEQFF; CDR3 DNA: TGTGCCAGCAGCCAAGACCCAACTAGCGGGGGCTCCTACAATGAGCAGTTCTTC
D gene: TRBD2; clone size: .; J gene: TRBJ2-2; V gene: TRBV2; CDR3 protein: CASSVGTSGNTGELFF; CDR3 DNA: TGTGCCAGCAGTGTAGGGACTAGCGGGAACACCGGGGAGCTGTTTTTT
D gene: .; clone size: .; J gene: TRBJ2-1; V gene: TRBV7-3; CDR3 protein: CASSFHSSGNNEQFF; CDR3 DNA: TGTGCCAGCAGCTTCCACAGTAGCGGTAACAATGAGCAGTTCTTC
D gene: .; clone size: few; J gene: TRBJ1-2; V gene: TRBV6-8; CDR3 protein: CASSYLRAGTGYTF; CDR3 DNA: TGTGCCAGCAGTTACCTCAGGGCGGGGACCGGCTACACCTTC
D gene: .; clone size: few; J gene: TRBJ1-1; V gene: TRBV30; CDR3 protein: CAWSVLTNTEAFF; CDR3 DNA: TGTGCCTGGAGTGTTCTAACGAACACTGAAGCTTTCTTT
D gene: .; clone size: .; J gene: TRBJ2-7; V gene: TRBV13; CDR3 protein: CASSLGRGGLSEQYF; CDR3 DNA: TGTGCCAGCAGCTTAGGCAGGGGCGGCCTCTCTGAGCAGTACTTC
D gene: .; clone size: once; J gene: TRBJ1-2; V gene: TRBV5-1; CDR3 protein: CASSLGTETNYGYTF; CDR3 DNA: TGCGCCAGCAGCTTGGGGACAGAGACTAACTATGGCTACACCTTC
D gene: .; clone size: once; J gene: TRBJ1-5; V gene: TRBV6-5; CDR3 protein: CATRGGEYNQPQHF; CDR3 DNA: TGTGCCACTCGAGGTGGAGAGTACAATCAGCCCCAGCATTTT
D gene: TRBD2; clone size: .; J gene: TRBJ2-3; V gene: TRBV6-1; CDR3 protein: CASSEGGTSVRTTDTQYF; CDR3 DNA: TGTGCCAGCAGTGAAGGAGGGACTAGCGTCCGTACCACAGATACGCAGTATTTT
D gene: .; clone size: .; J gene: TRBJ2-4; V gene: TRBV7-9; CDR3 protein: CASSTPDIQYF; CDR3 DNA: TGTGCCAGCAGCACCCCGGACATTCAGTACTTC
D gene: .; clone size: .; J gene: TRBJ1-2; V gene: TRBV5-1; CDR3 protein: CASSVTANGYTF; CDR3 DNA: TGCGCCAGCAGCGTGACAGCAAATGGCTACACCTTC